This T cell receptor (beta chain) was identified during a study of identical twins. This clonotype has a count of ten or more. MiXCR, run by TCRdb on the 5' RACE reads, gives a single entry per CDR3 protein. The profile shows some 250,000 distinct CDR3 sequences, about 13% of them singletons. Between the trimmed V and J ends, which lost 5 bases and 1 base, there was a span of 13 bases. The V gene's germline CDR1 is SQVTM and CDR2 ANQGSEA. The CDR3 has 14 residues. These data were also filed under a second study, of yellow fever vaccine responses in identical twins.

The sample consisted of memory (CD45RO+) T cells sorted from blood. The sequence came from a woman aged 18-30 years in good health. This chain connects TRBV29-1 to TRBJ2-3, with D unclear. For the CDR3, the DNA is TGCAGCGTTCAAGGTGGCGCCCGCACAGATACGCAGTATTTT. This encodes CSVQGGARTDTQYF.